The rows below give T cell receptor beta chains drawn from one sample of a study of T cells in Graves' hyperthyroidism and ophthalmopathy. Via MiXCR, TCRdb re-called the multiplex PCR reads, giving one row per CDR3 protein. The sample includes more than 550,000 distinct CDR3 sequences, 17% of them seen just once. The sequencing sample was made of blood. These TCRs come from a man between 50 and 59 years old with Graves' hyperthyroidism. The CDR3 runs from the conserved cysteine through the conserved F or W. D genes are given only for firm matches. Only some rows state a clone size, as once, few, many or a class for expanded clones.

V	J	size	D	CDR3	DNA
TRBV11-2	TRBJ1-2	many	NA	CASSLDSGQNYGYTF	TGTGCCAGCAGCTTAGATAGCGGACAGAACTATGGCTACACCTTC
TRBV5-5	TRBJ2-3	many	TRBD2	CASSLQQIAGLTDTQYF	TGTGCCAGCAGCTTGCAGCAAATAGCGGGCCTCACAGATACGCAGTATTTT
TRBV29-1	TRBJ1-5	few	TRBD1	CSVASGTGFQPQHF	TGCAGCGTTGCCTCCGGGACAGGGTTTCAGCCCCAGCATTTT
TRBV12-3/TRBV12-4	TRBJ2-1	many	TRBD2	CASSMREADNEQFF	TGTGCCAGCAGCATGCGGGAGGCCGATAATGAGCAGTTCTTC
TRBV2	TRBJ1-5	many	NA	CASREMGDSNQPQHF	TGTGCCTCCAGAGAGATGGGAGATAGCAATCAGCCCCAGCATTTT
TRBV29-1	TRBJ1-2	few	NA	CSVEEQLANYGYTF	TGCAGCGTTGAGGAACAGTTAGCTAACTATGGCTACACCTTC
TRBV18	TRBJ2-1	few	NA	CASTPTGYYNEQFF	TGTGCCAGCACCCCCACAGGCTATTACAATGAGCAGTTCTTC
TRBV3-2	TRBJ2-1	NA	NA	CASSQDHLPSWTSEDEQFF	TGTGCCAGCAGCCAAGATCATCTCCCCTCCTGGACTAGCGAGGATGAGCAGTTCTTC
TRBV30	TRBJ1-1	many	TRBD1	CAWSVQGFTEAFF	TGTGCCTGGAGTGTACAGGGGTTCACTGAAGCTTTCTTT
TRBV20-1	TRBJ2-1	few	NA	CSARDLEGVAYNEQFF	TGCAGTGCTAGAGATCTGGAGGGAGTTGCCTACAATGAGCAGTTCTTC
TRBV12-3/TRBV12-4	TRBJ1-1	many	NA	CASSPRWRKKAEAFF	TGTGCCAGCAGCCCTAGGTGGAGGAAGAAGGCTGAAGCTTTCTTT
TRBV5-4	TRBJ1-2	once	TRBD1	CASRPDRTNYGYTF	TGTGCCAGCAGACCGGACAGGACTAACTATGGCTACACCTTC
TRBV24-1	TRBJ2-3	many	NA	CATSDVSTAQRADTQYF	TGTGCCACCAGTGATGTGTCGACCGCTCAAAGAGCGGATACGCAGTATTTT
TRBV28	TRBJ1-2	many	NA	CASTQYGIGYTF	TGTGCCAGCACCCAATATGGGATTGGCTACACCTTC
TRBV6-1	TRBJ2-1	many	TRBD2	CASSQEPGLADYNEQFF	TGTGCCAGCAGCCAGGAGCCGGGACTAGCGGACTACAATGAGCAGTTCTTC
TRBV20-1	TRBJ1-4	many	NA	CSARSRDGKNEKLFF	TGCAGTGCCAGATCCCGGGACGGAAAAAATGAAAAACTGTTTTTT
TRBV19	TRBJ2-7	few	NA	CASSISGRAYEQYF	TGTGCCAGTAGTATCTCGGGACGGGCCTACGAGCAGTACTTC
TRBV6-2/TRBV6-3	TRBJ1-1	NA	NA	CASSYSTGPNTEAFF	TGTGCCAGCAGTTACTCGACCGGGCCGAACACTGAAGCTTTCTTT
TRBV2	TRBJ1-6	NA	NA	CASSEDGGYNSPLHF	TGTGCCAGCAGTGAGGACGGGGGCTATAATTCACCCCTCCACTTT
TRBV19	TRBJ2-7	few	NA	CASSIYSGYEQYF	TGTGCCAGTAGTATCTATAGCGGCTACGAGCAGTACTTC
TRBV11-2	TRBJ2-6	many	TRBD1	CASSLGHGRGRAGANVLTF	TGTGCCAGCAGCTTAGGTCATGGCAGGGGGCGAGCTGGGGCCAACGTCCTGACTTTC
TRBV5-5	TRBJ2-1	once	TRBD2	CARSSLAGLGNEQFF	TGTGCCCGCAGCTCATTAGCGGGATTGGGCAATGAGCAGTTCTTC
TRBV14	TRBJ2-7	NA	NA	CASSQESGAAYEQYF	TGTGCCAGCAGCCAAGAGAGTGGGGCCGCCTACGAGCAGTACTTC
TRBV7-2	TRBJ2-3	NA	NA	CASSLEFRGWETQYF	TGTGCCAGCAGCTTAGAGTTTCGGGGTTGGGAGACGCAGTATTTT
TRBV6-2/TRBV6-3	TRBJ2-7	NA	NA	CASSYLQIYEQYF	TGTGCCAGCAGTTATTTACAGATCTACGAGCAGTACTTC
TRBV18	TRBJ2-2	NA	TRBD1	CASSPNPGQGTNTGELFF	TGTGCCAGCTCACCTAACCCAGGACAGGGAACCAACACCGGGGAGCTGTTTTTT
TRBV19	TRBJ2-2	NA	TRBD2	CASSIAPGLAGDRTGELFF	TGTGCCAGTAGTATAGCTCCCGGACTAGCGGGAGATCGGACCGGGGAGCTGTTTTTT
TRBV7-8	TRBJ1-2	many	NA	CASSLAPGQNYGYTF	TGTGCCAGCAGCTTAGCACCAGGGCAGAACTATGGCTACACCTTC
TRBV7-2	TRBJ1-6	many	TRBD1	CASSPGTGPNSPLHF	TGTGCCAGCAGCCCCGGGACAGGGCCTAATTCACCCCTCCACTTT
TRBV13	TRBJ2-2	NA	NA	CASSLGGFSSTGELFF	TGTGCCAGCAGCTTAGGGGGGTTTTCGAGCACCGGGGAGCTGTTTTTT
TRBV12-3/TRBV12-4	TRBJ2-7	many	TRBD1	CASSPGQGIYEQYF	TGTGCCAGCAGTCCGGGACAGGGGATCTACGAGCAGTACTTC
TRBV19	TRBJ1-6	NA	TRBD1	CASSTLGTAPNSPLHF	TGTGCCAGTAGTACCCTTGGGACAGCTCCGAATTCACCCCTCCACTTT
TRBV28	TRBJ1-2	many	TRBD1	CAVQQDRGGYGYTF	TGTGCCGTGCAACAGGACAGGGGGGGCTATGGCTACACCTTC
TRBV20-1	TRBJ1-2	NA	NA	CSARDWEDGYTF	TGCAGTGCTAGAGATTGGGAGGATGGCTACACCTTC
TRBV4-3	TRBJ2-7	few	TRBD1	CASSLRQGPHEQYF	TGCGCCAGCAGCCTTAGACAGGGGCCCCACGAGCAGTACTTC
TRBV9	TRBJ2-2	NA	NA	CASSVDGNTGELFF	TGTGCCAGCAGTGTGGACGGGAACACCGGGGAGCTGTTTTTT
TRBV28	TRBJ1-5	many	TRBD1	CASRSGGTVRSNQPQHF	TGTGCCAGCAGGTCGGGGGGGACAGTTCGAAGCAATCAGCCCCAGCATTTT
TRBV10-3	TRBJ2-1	few	NA	CAISDEVLGGSYNEQFF	TGTGCCATCAGTGATGAAGTTCTCGGGGGCTCCTACAATGAGCAGTTCTTC
TRBV27	TRBJ1-6	many	NA	CASSFDRSNSPLHF	TGTGCCAGCAGTTTCGACAGGAGTAATTCACCCCTCCACTTT
TRBV28	TRBJ2-2	few	NA	CASRGRSFVTTGELFF	TGTGCCAGCCGGGGCAGGAGTTTTGTCACCACCGGGGAGCTGTTTTTT
TRBV6-2/TRBV6-3	TRBJ2-7	NA	TRBD2	CASSSQREVHYEQYF	TGTGCCAGCAGTTCCCAGCGGGAGGTACACTACGAGCAGTACTTC
TRBV28	TRBJ1-1	NA	NA	CASSPETEAFF	TGTGCCAGCAGTCCTGAGACTGAAGCTTTCTTT
TRBV11-2	TRBJ1-1	NA	TRBD1	CASSLGDRGPTEAFF	TGTGCCAGCAGCTTAGGGGACAGGGGACCCACTGAAGCTTTCTTT
TRBV16	TRBJ2-7	few	TRBD2	CASSPGGSSGKYEQYF	TGTGCCAGCAGCCCGGGCGGGTCTAGCGGGAAATACGAGCAGTACTTC
TRBV30	TRBJ2-3	many	TRBD1	CAWSPRTGVTDTQYF	TGTGCCTGGAGTCCGAGGACAGGTGTCACGGATACGCAGTATTTT
TRBV7-8	TRBJ2-6	many	NA	CASSSSPLGSSGANVLTF	TGTGCCAGCAGCTCTAGCCCTTTGGGGAGCTCTGGGGCCAACGTCCTGACTTTC
TRBV7-2	TRBJ2-5	few	NA	CASSLARGGETQYF	TGTGCCAGCAGCTTAGCTCGCGGAGGAGAGACCCAGTACTTC
TRBV2	TRBJ2-3	NA	TRBD2	CASSTGTSDYTQYF	TGTGCCAGCAGTACCGGGACTAGCGATTATACGCAGTATTTT
TRBV7-2	TRBJ1-2	few	TRBD1	CASSFARDSYGYTF	TGTGCCAGCAGCTTCGCCCGGGACAGCTATGGCTACACCTTC
TRBV19	TRBJ1-2	NA	TRBD1	CASSIAWTGWDYGYTF	TGTGCCAGTAGTATCGCCTGGACAGGGTGGGACTATGGCTACACCTTC
TRBV2	TRBJ2-7	many	TRBD2	CASTRLAGEDEQYF	TGTGCCAGCACCCGACTAGCGGGAGAGGACGAGCAGTACTTC
TRBV28	TRBJ2-7	many	TRBD1	CASSTRTGSNYEQYF	TGTGCCAGCAGTACACGGACAGGGAGCAACTACGAGCAGTACTTC
TRBV18	TRBJ1-2	NA	NA	CASSPPGRNTNYGYTF	TGTGCCAGCTCACCACCGGGACGGAACACTAACTATGGCTACACCTTC
TRBV20-1	TRBJ2-2	few	NA	CSVLSRGDYTGELFF	TGCAGTGTCTTGTCTCGTGGGGATTACACCGGGGAGCTGTTTTTT
TRBV6-2/TRBV6-3	TRBJ2-1	few	TRBD2	CASSYSPGTSGRGLAYNEQFF	TGTGCCAGCAGTTACTCCCCCGGGACTAGCGGGAGGGGCCTTGCCTACAATGAGCAGTTCTTC
TRBV9	TRBJ1-1	NA	TRBD1	CASSDTGTGSEAFF	TGTGCCAGCAGCGATACCGGGACAGGCTCTGAAGCTTTCTTT
TRBV30	TRBJ1-2	many	NA	CAWKASHGYTF	TGTGCCTGGAAGGCATCCCATGGCTACACCTTC
TRBV27	TRBJ1-5	NA	NA	CASSLNGGSNQPQHF	TGTGCCAGCAGTTTAAACGGGGGTAGTAATCAGCCCCAGCATTTT
TRBV5-6	TRBJ2-7	few	NA	CASSLNSRYEQYF	TGTGCCAGCAGCTTGAACAGCCGCTACGAGCAGTACTTC
TRBV7-6	TRBJ2-5	NA	NA	CASSSSRDPQETQYF	TGTGCCAGCAGCTCAAGCCGGGACCCTCAAGAGACCCAGTACTTC